The clone carrying this T cell receptor (beta chain) was seen ten or more times. Its specificity is unknown. The data stem from a study of human T cells and chemical hapten exposure. Study-level information: The study sensitized with 2% DPC on a roughly 2 cm by roughly 2 cm patch of upper inner arm skin. Patients, predominantly female, presented with alopecia areata, totalis or universalis. Regarding the study as a whole: The study found that DPC sensitization did not change TCRs above 1 in 1000 frequency.

The time point is: patch test 1, 2 weeks after DPC sensitization. Treatment given: therapeutic diphenylcyclopropenone sensitization with weekly scalp DPC. In TCRdb, the RACE reads were re-called with MiXCR into one record per CDR3 protein. The table records about 120,000 distinct CDR3 sequences, around 15% of them present only once. Source: whole blood, taken in connection with sensitization to the hapten diphenylcyclopropenone (DPC). The TCR originated in a man younger than 30 with alopecia areata. Some clones in this sample may be carry-over from other donors' samples.

The CDR3 loop is CASSRKQNNQPQHF. In DNA form, the CDR3 reads TGTGCCAGCAGCCGGAAACAAAACAATCAGCCCCAGCATTTT. The chain employs TRBV6-6 and TRBJ1-5; D uncertain. This CDR3 is 14 amino acids long. CDR1 and CDR2 from the germline V gene are MNHNY and SVGAGI (reference sequence). V lost 6 bases to trimming and J lost 3 bases, with 12 bases between them.